Listed below are T cell receptor beta chains from one sample, sequenced in a study of CD8 T cells in ankylosing spondylitis. MiXCR was run by TCRdb on the 5' RACE reads, yielding one entry per CDR3 protein. The table lists some 220,000 distinct CDR3 sequences, over 9.5% of them singletons. Sequencing input: blood, either unsorted or a sorted T cell fraction (not recorded which). The receptors were gathered from a male donor with ankylosing spondylitis or in good health (not recorded which). Both conserved end residues are part of each CDR3. D genes are given only for firm matches. The listing skips clone size in some rows; elsewhere it reads once, few, many or a size class.

V,D,size,J,length,DNA,CDR3
TRBV4-1,.,many,TRBJ1-1,16,TGCGCCAGCAGCCAAGCTTCCACTATGATGAACACTGAAGCTTTCTTT,CASSQASTMMNTEAFF
TRBV19,.,many,TRBJ2-7,14,TGTGCCAGTAGACTCCTAGCGTCTTCCTACGAGCAGTACTTC,CASRLLASSYEQYF
TRBV7-7,TRBD2,.,TRBJ2-5,13,TGTGCCAGCAGCCCCCCTAGCCGGGGGGCCCAGTACTTC,CASSPPSRGAQYF
TRBV4-1,.,.,TRBJ2-7,17,TGCGCCAGCAGCCAGCTCCTACAGGGACCCACTACCTACGAGCAGTACTTC,CASSQLLQGPTTYEQYF
TRBV2,TRBD1,.,TRBJ1-6,15,TGTGCCAGCAGCGTTGGGACAGGACCAAATTCACCCCTCCACTTT,CASSVGTGPNSPLHF
TRBV24-1,TRBD1,few,TRBJ2-5,15,TGTGCCACCAGTGAGACGACAGGGGCCGGAGAGACCCAGTACTTC,CATSETTGAGETQYF
TRBV30,TRBD1,few,TRBJ2-3,13,TGTGCCGGACAGGGGTACTACACAGATACGCAGTATTTT,CAGQGYYTDTQYF
TRBV4-1,TRBD2,many,TRBJ2-5,14,TGCGCCAGCAGTCTAGCGGGGAATCAAGAGACCCAGTACTTC,CASSLAGNQETQYF
TRBV2,.,many,TRBJ1-1,13,TGTGCCAGCAGTTTCAAGGGGGGGCTTGAAGCTTTCTTT,CASSFKGGLEAFF
TRBV2,.,many,TRBJ2-3,12,TGTGCCAGCAGGCCCTGGGGGGAAACGCAGTATTTT,CASRPWGETQYF
TRBV4-2,TRBD2,many,TRBJ2-1,15,TGTGCCAGCAGCCAAGGGACTAGCGGGGGGAATGAGCAGTTCTTC,CASSQGTSGGNEQFF
TRBV7-8,TRBD1,many,TRBJ2-1,15,TGTGCCAGCAGCTTAGGATCCCAGGGGGCGGGTGAGCAGTTCTTC,CASSLGSQGAGEQFF
TRBV27,.,.,TRBJ2-7,13,TGTGCCAGCAGATCGAATTTCGCCTACGAGCAGTACTTC,CASRSNFAYEQYF
TRBV20-1,.,.,TRBJ1-1,13,TGCAGTGCTCTGGACACCACGGGCACTGAAGCTTTCTTT,CSALDTTGTEAFF
TRBV30,.,.,TRBJ1-1,16,TGTGCCTGGAGCGAAGGGACACCGAGTTTGAACACTGAAGCTTTCTTT,CAWSEGTPSLNTEAFF
TRBV10-2,.,.,TRBJ2-1,16,TGCACCAGCAGTTGGACAGTAGAGATCTCCTACAATGAGCAGTTCTTC,CTSSWTVEISYNEQFF
TRBV11-1,TRBD2,.,TRBJ2-1,19,TGTGCCAGCAGCCACCGCCGGGGGGGCGCACTGAGCTCCTACAATGAGCAGTTCTTC,CASSHRRGGALSSYNEQFF
TRBV27,.,many,TRBJ2-7,16,TGTGCCAGCAGTTTACCGGAGCCTCTGGGGCCCTACGAGCAGTACTTC,CASSLPEPLGPYEQYF
TRBV12-3/TRBV12-4,.,many,TRBJ1-5,13,TGTGCCAGCAGTTTAGAGGGGCTGCAGCCCCAGCATTTT,CASSLEGLQPQHF
TRBV7-6,.,many,TRBJ2-5,15,TGTGCCAGCAGCTCGTCACAGGGAGGCTCAGAGACCCAGTACTTC,CASSSSQGGSETQYF
TRBV29-1,.,many,TRBJ2-2,14,TGCAGCGTGACCCGGTCCATCAACACCGGGGAGCTGTTTTTT,CSVTRSINTGELFF
TRBV21-1,.,many,TRBJ2-5,14,TGTGCCAGCAGCAAATACCATAGGAGACCGACCCAGTACTTC,CASSKYHRRPTQYF
TRBV12-3/TRBV12-4,.,many,TRBJ1-1,15,TGTGCCAGCAGTCCCATTTCTACTTGGGGGACTGAAGCTTTCTTT,CASSPISTWGTEAFF
TRBV30,.,many,TRBJ1-5,13,TGTGCCTCTCCGTTAGGGGGGTATCAGCCCCAGCATTTT,CASPLGGYQPQHF
TRBV27,.,many,TRBJ1-1,14,TGTGCCAGCAGGCGGATTGGAGGGGAGGATGAAGCTTTCTTT,CASRRIGGEDEAFF
TRBV7-9,.,many,TRBJ1-1,12,TGTGCCAGCAGCTTCCCGAACACTGAAGCTTTCTTT,CASSFPNTEAFF
TRBV3-1,.,once,TRBJ1-3,15,TGTGCCAGCAGCCAAGGAGGGACTTCTGGAAACACCATATATTTT,CASSQGGTSGNTIYF
TRBV9,.,many,TRBJ1-5,14,TGTGCCAGCAGCGTTTCTGAAGGCAATCAGCCCCAGCATTTT,CASSVSEGNQPQHF
TRBV29-1,TRBD2,few,TRBJ2-3,19,TGCAGCGTTGACCCCCCCAGCGGGGGGGTAATTCGAGGCACAGATACGCAGTATTTT,CSVDPPSGGVIRGTDTQYF
TRBV5-1,TRBD2,many,TRBJ2-1,13,TGCGCCAGCAGACTAGCGGGGGAAAATGAGCAGTTCTTC,CASRLAGENEQFF
TRBV20-1,TRBD2,many,TRBJ2-4,14,TGCAGTGCTAGAGTCTCTTGGGCGGGAGACATTCAGTACTTC,CSARVSWAGDIQYF
TRBV11-3,.,few,TRBJ2-7,14,TGTGCCAGCAGCTTAGATACCCTCCGAGGCGAGCAGTACTTC,CASSLDTLRGEQYF
TRBV4-2,.,few,TRBJ1-6,17,TGTGCCAGCAGCCAGAGACAGGACAGCTCCTATAATTCACCCCTCCACTTT,CASSQRQDSSYNSPLHF
TRBV7-9,TRBD2,few,TRBJ2-7,15,TGTGCCAGCAGCTCGGGGCGGGAGGCAGGCTACGAGCAGTACTTC,CASSSGREAGYEQYF
TRBV7-9,.,.,TRBJ2-1,14,TGTGCCAGCAGCTCCCCGAGGGAGAGGAATGAGCAGTTCTTC,CASSSPRERNEQFF
TRBV5-1,.,many,TRBJ2-1,15,TGCGCCAGCAGCTTAGCGGGTAGCAGCTGGCATGAGCAGTTCTTC,CASSLAGSSWHEQFF
TRBV20-1,.,many,TRBJ1-1,13,TGCAGTGCTAGTCCCGGAGGGAACACTGAAGCTTTCTTT,CSASPGGNTEAFF
TRBV29-1,TRBD2,few,TRBJ2-1,14,TGCAGCGTCATCACGGGAGGGGCTTACAATGAGCAGTTCTTC,CSVITGGAYNEQFF
TRBV20-1,.,few,TRBJ1-1,13,TGCAGTGCTGGCCCGGCTCCCGGGACTGAAGCTTTCTTT,CSAGPAPGTEAFF
TRBV12-3/TRBV12-4,TRBD1,many,TRBJ2-7,14,TGTGCCAGCAGTTTAGAGACAGGGGGCTACGAGCAGTACTTC,CASSLETGGYEQYF
TRBV11-3,TRBD2,few,TRBJ2-5,14,TGTGCCAGCAGCTCTGGGACTAGCCAAGAGACCCAGTACTTC,CASSSGTSQETQYF
TRBV15,.,many,TRBJ2-7,14,TGTGCCACCAGCAGAGATCCACAGACCTACGAGCAGTACTTC,CATSRDPQTYEQYF
TRBV29-1,TRBD1,many,TRBJ2-5,15,TGCAGCGTTGTAAGGGACAGCTACTCTCAAGAGACCCAGTACTTC,CSVVRDSYSQETQYF
TRBV12-3/TRBV12-4,.,many,TRBJ2-2,13,TGTGCCAGCAGTTCACAGGGTACCGGGGAGCTGTTTTTT,CASSSQGTGELFF
TRBV7-9,.,.,TRBJ2-3,13,TGTGCCAGCAGCTTTGCTAGCCTAGATACGCAGTATTTT,CASSFASLDTQYF
TRBV30,.,.,TRBJ1-2,13,TGTGCCTGGAGTGCGGCAGGGAACTATGGCTACACCTTC,CAWSAAGNYGYTF
TRBV27,.,many,TRBJ2-5,13,TGTGCCAGCAGAAGACTCTCCCAAGAGACCCAGTACTTC,CASRRLSQETQYF
TRBV5-1,.,many,TRBJ1-1,18,TGCGCCAGCAGCTACGCCCGTGTGGGGGTTGTGGGGAACACTGAAGCTTTCTTT,CASSYARVGVVGNTEAFF
TRBV10-2,.,.,TRBJ2-5,14,TGCGCCAGCAGTGCCGACAGTCCCCAAGAGACCCAGTACTTC,CASSADSPQETQYF
TRBV5-1,.,many,TRBJ2-2,14,TGCGCCAGCAGCCTACTCAGACACACCGGGGAGCTGTTTTTT,CASSLLRHTGELFF
TRBV3-1,.,many,TRBJ1-1,15,TGTGCCAGCAGCCAAGAGCCAGGGATGAACACTGAAGCTTTCTTT,CASSQEPGMNTEAFF
TRBV4-1,.,many,TRBJ1-5,14,TGCGCCAGCAGCCCCGGGACCCGCAATCAGCCCCAGCATTTT,CASSPGTRNQPQHF
TRBV18,.,few,TRBJ1-2,13,TGTGCCAGCTCACCACAGGGGATAGGAGGCTACACCTTC,CASSPQGIGGYTF
TRBV7-9,.,many,TRBJ2-2,15,TGTGCCAGCAGCTCCTCCGGGAGGAACACCGGGGAGCTGTTTTTT,CASSSSGRNTGELFF
TRBV29-1,.,few,TRBJ1-5,12,TGCAGCGTTGCGCAGGGTGGGCAGCCCCAGCATTTT,CSVAQGGQPQHF
TRBV6-1,TRBD2,few,TRBJ2-2,17,TGTGCCAGCAGTACCGCCGGACTAGCGGGGACCACCGGGGAGCTGTTTTTT,CASSTAGLAGTTGELFF
TRBV5-6,.,many,TRBJ1-1,11,TGTGCCAGCAGCGAGGGACCATCGTATTTCTTT,CASSEGPSYFF
TRBV2,.,many,TRBJ1-3,14,TGTGCCAGCAGGCACGGGAACTCTGGAAACACCATATATTTT,CASRHGNSGNTIYF
TRBV25-1,.,many,TRBJ1-6,17,TGTGCCAGCAGCACGGCGGCAGGGAAGACCTATAATTCACCCCTCCACTTT,CASSTAAGKTYNSPLHF